This T cell receptor (beta chain) was identified during a study of early T cells in non-severe SARS-CoV-2 infection. In its sample, this clonotype was seen many times. Unique molecular identifiers were added to individual cDNA molecules. TCRdb redid the calling of the 5' RACE reads with MiXCR, one entry per CDR3 protein. The table lists some 38,000 distinct CDR3 sequences, about 5.5% of them singletons. The junction had 3 bases not matched to a gene; V was cut back by 7 bases and J by 5 bases. This CDR3 has 12 residues. The V gene's germline CDR1 is MNHEY and CDR2 SVGEGT. This sample comprised whole blood, obtained at baseline. The chain uses TRBV6-2 or TRBV6-3 and TRBJ1-1, with 8 bases identical to TRBD1. The sequence was collected from an adult who was a healthcare worker with PCR-confirmed SARS-CoV-2 infection or an uninfected control (not recorded which). The CDR3 sequence is CASNRQGTEAFF. CDR3 DNA: TGTGCCAGCAATCGACAGGGGACTGAAGCTTTCTTT.